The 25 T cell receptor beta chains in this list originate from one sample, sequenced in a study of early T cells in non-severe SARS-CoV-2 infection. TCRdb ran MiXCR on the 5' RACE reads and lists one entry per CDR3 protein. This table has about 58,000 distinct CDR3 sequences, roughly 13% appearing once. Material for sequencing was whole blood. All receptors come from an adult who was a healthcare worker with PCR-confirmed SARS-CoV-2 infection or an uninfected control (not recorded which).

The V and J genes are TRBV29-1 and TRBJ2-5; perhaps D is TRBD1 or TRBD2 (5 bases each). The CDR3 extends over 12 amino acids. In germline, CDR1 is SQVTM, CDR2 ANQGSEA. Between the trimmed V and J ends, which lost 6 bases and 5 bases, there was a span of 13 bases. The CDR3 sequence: CSVASGGETQYF. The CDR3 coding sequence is TGCAGCGTGGCAAGTGGGGGTGAGACCCAGTACTTC.

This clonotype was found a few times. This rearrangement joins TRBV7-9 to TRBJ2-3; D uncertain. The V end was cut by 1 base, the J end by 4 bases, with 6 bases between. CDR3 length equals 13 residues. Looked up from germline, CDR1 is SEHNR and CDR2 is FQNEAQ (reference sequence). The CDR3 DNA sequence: TGTGCCAGCAGCTTAGGATCCGCAGATACGCAGTATTTT. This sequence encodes CASSLGSADTQYF.

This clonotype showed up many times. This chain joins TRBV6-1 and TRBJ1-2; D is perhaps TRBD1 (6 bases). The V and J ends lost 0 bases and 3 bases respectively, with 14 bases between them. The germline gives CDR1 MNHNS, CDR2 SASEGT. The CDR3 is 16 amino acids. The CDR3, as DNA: TGTGCCAGCAGTGAAGCTTCGGGGGCAGGGGACTATGGCTACACCTTC. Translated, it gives CASSEASGAGDYGYTF.

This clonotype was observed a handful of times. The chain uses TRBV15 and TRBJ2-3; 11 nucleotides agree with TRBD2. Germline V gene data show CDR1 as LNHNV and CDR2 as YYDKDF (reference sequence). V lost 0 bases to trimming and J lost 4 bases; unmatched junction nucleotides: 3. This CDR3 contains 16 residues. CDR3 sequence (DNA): TGTGCCACCAGCAGAGAATTAGCGGGAGGGGCAGATACGCAGTATTTT. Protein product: CATSRELAGGADTQYF. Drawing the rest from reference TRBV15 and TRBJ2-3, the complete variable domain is DAMVIQNPRYQVTQFGKPVTLSCSQTLNHNVMYWYQQKSSQAPKLLFHYYDKDFNNEADTPDNFQSRRPNTSFCFLDIRSPGLGDTAMYLCATSRELAGGADTQYFGPGTRLTVL.

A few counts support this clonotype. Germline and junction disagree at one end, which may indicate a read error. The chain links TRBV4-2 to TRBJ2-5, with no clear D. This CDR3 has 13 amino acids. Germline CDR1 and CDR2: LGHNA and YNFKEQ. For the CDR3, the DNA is TGTGCCAGCAGCGAAGACTGGCAAGAGACCCAGTACTTC. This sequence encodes CASSEDWQETQYF.

CDR3 region: CSAAHYRDSNQPQHF. The CDR3 DNA reads as TGCAGTGCTGCTCATTACCGGGACAGCAATCAGCCCCAGCATTTT. The chain carries TRBV20-1 and TRBJ1-5; D possibly corresponds to TRBD1 (5 bases). The CDR3 covers 15 residues. The germline V and J ends were trimmed by 5 bases and 1 base, with 15 bases remaining between them. Germline V CDR1 and CDR2: DFQATT, SNEGSKA (reference sequence).

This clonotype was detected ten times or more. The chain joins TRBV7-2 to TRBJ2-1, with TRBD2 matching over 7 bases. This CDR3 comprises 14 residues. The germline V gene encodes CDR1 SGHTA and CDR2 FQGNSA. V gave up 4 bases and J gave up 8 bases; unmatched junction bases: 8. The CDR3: CASSYGLEYDEQFF. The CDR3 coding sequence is TGTGCCAGCAGCTACGGACTAGAGTACGATGAGCAGTTCTTC.

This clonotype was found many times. Here the CDR3 DNA reads TGTGCCAGCGCTCTCAGGGAAGGGAGCACTGAAGCTTTCTTT. It translates to CASALREGSTEAFF. The chain carries TRBV6-5 and TRBJ1-1; D might be TRBD1 (5 bases). The CDR3 has 14 residues. The V gene lost 8 bases and the J gene lost 4 bases, with 17 bases spanning the gap. Germline CDR1 is MNHEY and CDR2 is SVGAGI.

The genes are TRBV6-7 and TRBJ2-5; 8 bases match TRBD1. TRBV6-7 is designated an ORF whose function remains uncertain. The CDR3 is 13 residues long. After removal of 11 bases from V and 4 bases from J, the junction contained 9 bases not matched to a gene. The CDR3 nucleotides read TGTGCCTGTTTCAGGGGGCACGGAGAGACCCAGTACTTC. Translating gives CACFRGHGETQYF.

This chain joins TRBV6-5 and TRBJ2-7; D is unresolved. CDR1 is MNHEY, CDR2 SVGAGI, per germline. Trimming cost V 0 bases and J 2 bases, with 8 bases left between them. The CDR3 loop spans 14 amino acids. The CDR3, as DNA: TGTGCCAGCAGTTACTCTGGCAGTACCTACGAGCAGTACTTC. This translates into CASSYSGSTYEQYF.

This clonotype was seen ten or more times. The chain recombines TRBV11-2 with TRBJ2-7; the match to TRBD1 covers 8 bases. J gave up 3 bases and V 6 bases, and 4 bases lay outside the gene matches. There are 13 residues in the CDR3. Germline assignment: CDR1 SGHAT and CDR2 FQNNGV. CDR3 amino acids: CASSGQGIYEQYF. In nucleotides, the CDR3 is TGTGCCAGCAGTGGACAGGGAATCTACGAGCAGTACTTC.

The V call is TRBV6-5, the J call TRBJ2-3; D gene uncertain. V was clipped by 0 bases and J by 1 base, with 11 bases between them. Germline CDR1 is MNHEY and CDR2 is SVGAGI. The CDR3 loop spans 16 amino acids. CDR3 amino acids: CASSYSRLRGTDTQYF. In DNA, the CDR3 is TGTGCCAGCAGTTACTCGCGGCTGAGAGGCACAGATACGCAGTATTTT.

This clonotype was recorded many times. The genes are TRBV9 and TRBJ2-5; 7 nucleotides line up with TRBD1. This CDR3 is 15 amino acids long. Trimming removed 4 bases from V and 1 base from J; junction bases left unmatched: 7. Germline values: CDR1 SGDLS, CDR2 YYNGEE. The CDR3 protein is CASSSRTGSQETQYF. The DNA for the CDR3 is TGTGCCAGCAGCTCCCGGACAGGCTCCCAAGAGACCCAGTACTTC.

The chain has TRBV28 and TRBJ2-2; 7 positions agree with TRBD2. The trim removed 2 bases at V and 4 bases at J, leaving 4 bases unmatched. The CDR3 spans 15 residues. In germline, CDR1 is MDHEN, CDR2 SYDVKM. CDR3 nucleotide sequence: TGTGCCAGCAGTTTAGCGGGAGTGGTCACCGGGGAGCTGTTTTTT. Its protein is CASSLAGVVTGELFF.

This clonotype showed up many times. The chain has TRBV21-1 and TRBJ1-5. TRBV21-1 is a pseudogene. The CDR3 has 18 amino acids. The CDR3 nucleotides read TGTGCCAGCAGCCCTCTGAGGCTGACAACTGCTAGCAATCAGCCCCAGCATTTT. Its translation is CASSPLRLTTASNQPQHF.

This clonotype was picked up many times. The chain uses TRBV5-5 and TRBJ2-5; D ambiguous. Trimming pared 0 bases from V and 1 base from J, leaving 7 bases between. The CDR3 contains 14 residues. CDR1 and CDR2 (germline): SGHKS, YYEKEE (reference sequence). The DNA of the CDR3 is TGTGCCAGCAGCTTGGAGGGCTTCCAAGAGACCCAGTACTTC. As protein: CASSLEGFQETQYF.

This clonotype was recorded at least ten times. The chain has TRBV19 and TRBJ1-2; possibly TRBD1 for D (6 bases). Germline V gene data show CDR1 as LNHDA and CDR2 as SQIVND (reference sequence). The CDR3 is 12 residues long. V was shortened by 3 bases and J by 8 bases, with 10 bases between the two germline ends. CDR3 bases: TGTGCCAGTAGTATGGGCCAGGGGGGCTACACCTTC. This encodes CASSMGQGGYTF.

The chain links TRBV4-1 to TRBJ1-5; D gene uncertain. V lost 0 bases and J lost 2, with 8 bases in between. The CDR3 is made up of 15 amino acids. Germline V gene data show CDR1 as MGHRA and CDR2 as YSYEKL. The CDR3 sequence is CASSQDPIGNQPQHF. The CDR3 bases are TGCGCCAGCAGCCAAGATCCAATTGGCAATCAGCCCCAGCATTTT.

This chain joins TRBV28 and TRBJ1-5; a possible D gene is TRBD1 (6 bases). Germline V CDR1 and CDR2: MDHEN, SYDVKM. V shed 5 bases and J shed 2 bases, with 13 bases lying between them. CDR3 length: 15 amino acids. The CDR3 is CASSTAGEGNQPQHF. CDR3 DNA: TGTGCCAGCAGTACCGCAGGGGAAGGCAATCAGCCCCAGCATTTT.

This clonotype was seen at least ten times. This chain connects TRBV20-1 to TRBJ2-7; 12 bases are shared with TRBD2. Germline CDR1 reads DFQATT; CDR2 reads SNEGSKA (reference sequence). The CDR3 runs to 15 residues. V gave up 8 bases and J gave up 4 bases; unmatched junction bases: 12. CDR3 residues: CSQLAGGSPPYEQYF. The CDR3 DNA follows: TGCAGTCAACTAGCGGGGGGTTCTCCACCTTACGAGCAGTACTTC.

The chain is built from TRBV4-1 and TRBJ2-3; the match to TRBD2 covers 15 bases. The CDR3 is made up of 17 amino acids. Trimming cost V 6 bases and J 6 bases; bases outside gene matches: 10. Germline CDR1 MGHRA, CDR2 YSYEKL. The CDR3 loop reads CASSLPGLAGGVDTQYF. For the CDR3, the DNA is TGCGCCAGCAGTCTACCGGGACTAGCGGGGGGAGTGGATACGCAGTATTTT.

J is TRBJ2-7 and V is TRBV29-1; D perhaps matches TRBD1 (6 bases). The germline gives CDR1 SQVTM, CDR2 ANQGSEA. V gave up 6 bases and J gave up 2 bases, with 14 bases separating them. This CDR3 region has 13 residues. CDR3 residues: CSVGRDTPYEQYF. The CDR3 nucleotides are TGCAGCGTGGGCCGGGACACTCCCTACGAGCAGTACTTC.

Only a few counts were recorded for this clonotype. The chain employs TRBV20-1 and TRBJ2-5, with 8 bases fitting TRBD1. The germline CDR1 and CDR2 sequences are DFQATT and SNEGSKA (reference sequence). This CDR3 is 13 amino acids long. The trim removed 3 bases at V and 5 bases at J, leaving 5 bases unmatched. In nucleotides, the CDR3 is TGCAGTGCTAGGAGCCGGACAGGGGAGACCCAGTACTTC. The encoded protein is CSARSRTGETQYF.

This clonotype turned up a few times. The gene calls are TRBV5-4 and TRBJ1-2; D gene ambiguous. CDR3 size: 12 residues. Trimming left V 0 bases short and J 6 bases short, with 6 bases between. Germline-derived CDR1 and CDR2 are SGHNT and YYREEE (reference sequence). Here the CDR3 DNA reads TGTGCCAGCAGCTTGGTTACGGATGGCTACACCTTC. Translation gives CASSLVTDGYTF.

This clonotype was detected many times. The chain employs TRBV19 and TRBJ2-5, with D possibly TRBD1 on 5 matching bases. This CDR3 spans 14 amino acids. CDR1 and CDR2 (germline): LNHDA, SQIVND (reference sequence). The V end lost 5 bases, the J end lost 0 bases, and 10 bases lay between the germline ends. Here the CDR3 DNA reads TGTGCCAGTAGTCCACGACAGTACCAAGAGACCCAGTACTTC. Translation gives CASSPRQYQETQYF.